These 31 T cell receptor beta chains originate from one sample sequenced in a study of T cell responses to AZD1222 COVID-19 vaccine. This table comes from immunoSEQ multiplex PCR, and its TCRdb copy is limited to in-frame clones, with some not included. The profile shows 110,000 or so clones, approximately 90% of them singletons. The specimen was peripheral blood, collected 28 days after the second AZD1222 dose. The receptor set was obtained from an adult who received the AZD1222 COVID-19 vaccine.

The V gene is TRBV5-1, the J gene TRBJ2-2, with 8 bases lining up with TRBD2. Germline assignment: CDR1 SGHRS and CDR2 YFSETQ. V trimming: 2 bases; J trimming: 0 bases; junction bases outside the gene matches: 9. The CDR3 extends over 18 amino acids. The CDR3 nucleotides are TGCGCCAGCAGCTTCATTGGGAGCGGGGGTTCGAACACCGGGGAGCTGTTTTTT. It specifies CASSFIGSGGSNTGELFF.

The rearrangement joins TRBV5-4 to TRBJ1-3, with D tentatively TRBD1 (6 bases). This CDR3 spans 16 amino acids. V lost 4 bases and J 0 bases, leaving 14 bases between the germline ends. CDR1 and CDR2 from the germline V gene are SGHNT and YYREEE (reference sequence). In nucleotides, the CDR3 is TGTGCCAGCAGCCCTTCAGGGGATTTCTCTGGAAACACCATATATTTT. Protein product: CASSPSGDFSGNTIYF.

A single count supports this clone. The rearrangement links TRBV7-9 to TRBJ2-1; 9 bases match TRBD1. Losses at the gene ends were 5 bases for V and 0 bases for J; bases not matched to a gene: 5. The CDR3 is 16 amino acids. Germline CDR1 reads SEHNR; CDR2 reads FQNEAQ (reference sequence). Here the CDR3 DNA reads TGTGCCAGCAGCCCGGGACAGGGATTCTCCTACAATGAGCAGTTCTTC. It yields the protein CASSPGQGFSYNEQFF.

CDR3: CAWSAGSHRQETQYF. In DNA, the CDR3 is TGTGCCTGGAGTGCGGGGTCTCATAGGCAAGAGACCCAGTACTTC. This chain links TRBV30 with TRBJ2-5; perhaps TRBD2 as D (5 bases). The CDR3 is 15 amino acids. The V end was cut by 1 base, the J end by 2 bases, with 14 bases between. Germline CDR1 is GTSNPN and CDR2 is SVGIG (reference sequence).

This clone was observed once. The V call is TRBV29-1, the J call TRBJ1-1; D is unresolved. Germline V gene sequence: CDR1 SQVTM, CDR2 ANQGSEA. The CDR3 loop spans 16 amino acids. V shed 0 bases and J shed 5 bases, with 19 bases lying between them. The CDR3: CSVEDRLLTIGTEAFF. In DNA form, the CDR3 reads TGCAGCGTTGAAGACAGGCTGCTAACCATTGGGACTGAAGCTTTCTTT.

The V call is TRBV19, the J call TRBJ2-5; the match to TRBD1 covers 8 bases. V gave up 8 bases and J gave up 2 bases; unmatched junction bases: 4. Germline assignment: CDR1 LNHDA and CDR2 SQIVND (reference sequence). The CDR3 runs 13 residues. The CDR3 here is CASSRGRQETQYF. The CDR3, as DNA: TGTGCCAGTTCCAGGGGGCGGCAAGAGACCCAGTACTTC.

The chain links TRBV19 to TRBJ2-3, with 7 bases identical to TRBD1. The CDR3 is 14 residues long. V lost 4 bases, J lost 3 bases, and 4 bases stayed unmatched. Germline loops: CDR1 LNHDA, CDR2 SQIVND (reference sequence). DNA of the CDR3: TGTGCCAGTAGTAGGGACAGCCGAACAGATACGCAGTATTTT. It codes for CASSRDSRTDTQYF.

V is TRBV6-5 and J is TRBJ2-7; D unclear. With 5 bases removed from V and 3 bases from J, the gap between germline ends came to 14 bases. CDR3 length: 14 amino acids. CDR1 is MNHEY, CDR2 SVGAGI, per germline. CDR3 region: CASSLYGWDYEQYF. The CDR3 bases are TGTGCCAGCAGTCTCTATGGGTGGGACTACGAGCAGTACTTC.

The chain has TRBV19 and TRBJ1-2; 10 bases agree with TRBD1. V gave up 6 bases and J gave up 7 bases; unmatched junction bases: 20. The length of the CDR3 is 18 residues. Germline values: CDR1 LNHDA, CDR2 SQIVND (reference sequence). The CDR3 nucleotides are TGTGCCAGTAGCCCTTCTTCGAGACAGGGGGCGCGTGGCGGTGGCTACACCTTC. This sequence encodes CASSPSSRQGARGGGYTF.

V and J are TRBV5-1 and TRBJ2-7, with TRBD1 matching 10 bases. The CDR3 is 18 residues long. J lost 6 bases, V lost 6 bases, and 21 bases had no gene match. Germline-derived CDR1 and CDR2 are SGHRS and YFSETQ. Here the CDR3 DNA reads TGCGCCAGCAACCCCTCAGGAGGACAGGGGGGTTCCTTGGGCGAGCAGTACTTC. It is translated as CASNPSGGQGGSLGEQYF. The variable domain in full, completed from reference TRBV5-1 and TRBJ2-7, reads KAGVTQTPRYLIKTRGQQVTLSCSPISGHRSVSWYQQTPGQGLQFLFEYFSETQRNKGNFPGRFSGRQFSNSRSEMNVSTLELGDSALYLCASNPSGGQGGSLGEQYFGPGTRLTVT.

V usage is TRBV2 and J usage is TRBJ1-4; a possible D gene is TRBD1 (5 bases). Trimming left V 1 base short and J 1 base short, with 10 bases between. Germline V lookup: CDR1 SNHLY, CDR2 FYNNEI. The CDR3 extends over 16 amino acids. CDR3 nucleotides: TGTGCCAGCAGTGAAGACGAGGGGCGAACTAATGAAAAACTGTTTTTT. Its translation is CASSEDEGRTNEKLFF.

This clone has more than one count but fewer than ten. V gene TRBV29-1 combines with J gene TRBJ2-2; 7 nucleotides match TRBD1. The CDR3 extends over 15 amino acids. Per germline, CDR1 SQVTM and CDR2 ANQGSEA. Trimming removed 7 bases from V and 0 bases from J; junction bases left unmatched: 8. CDR3: CSATRQGPNTGELFF. The CDR3 DNA reads TGCAGCGCCACTCGACAGGGACCGAACACCGGGGAGCTGTTTTTT.

This clone was counted a few times. The chain links TRBV12-3 or TRBV12-4 to TRBJ1-2; D is unclear. The V and J ends lost 5 bases and 8 bases respectively, with 12 bases between them. The CDR3 runs to 12 residues. The CDR3 loop is CASSLGLGGYTF. The CDR3 DNA reads TGTGCCAGCAGTCTAGGGCTCGGGGGCTACACCTTC.

This chain links TRBV7-8 with TRBJ2-7; D may be TRBD1 (6 bases). Germline assignment: CDR1 SGHVS and CDR2 FQNEAQ. The CDR3 extends over 15 amino acids. The V gene lost 1 base and the J gene lost 4 bases, with 14 bases spanning the gap. In DNA form, the CDR3 reads TGTGCCAGCAGCTTAGAAGAGGGGGTTACATACGAGCAGTACTTC. It specifies CASSLEEGVTYEQYF.

The chain couples TRBV28 to TRBJ1-4, with D possibly being TRBD1 (5 bases). V was pared by 5 bases and J by 5 bases, with 12 bases between. The CDR3 totals 14 residues. Germline V CDR1 and CDR2: MDHEN, SYDVKM. CDR3 loop: CASSPGPLNEKLFF. The CDR3 DNA follows: TGTGCCAGCAGTCCGGGGCCACTGAATGAAAAACTGTTTTTT. Full variable domain (missing parts from reference TRBV28 and TRBJ1-4): DVKVTQSSRYLVKRTGEKVFLECVQDMDHENMFWYRQDPGLGLRLIYFSYDVKMKEKGDIPEGYSVSREKKERFSLILESASTNQTSMYLCASSPGPLNEKLFFGSGTQLSVL.

This chain connects TRBV28 to TRBJ2-5, with D possibly being TRBD1 (5 bases). The CDR3 extends over 16 amino acids. Trimming took off 7 bases at V and 5 bases at J, with 23 bases between the two ends. The germline gives CDR1 MDHEN, CDR2 SYDVKM. CDR3 in DNA: TGTGCCAGCACCCCCTCGGACACGAAACTTCTCGAGACCCAGTACTTC. Protein product: CASTPSDTKLLETQYF.

CDR3 nucleotide sequence: TGTGCCATCAGCGAACTAGCGGGGGGGCTGTACGAGCAGTACTTC. Translated: CAISELAGGLYEQYF. J is TRBJ2-7 and V is TRBV10-3; 13 positions agree with TRBD2. CDR1 ENHRY and CDR2 SYGVKD come from the germline V gene. V shed 6 bases, J shed 4 bases, and the junction held 6 bases outside the gene matches. The CDR3 is 15 amino acids.

The V gene is TRBV6-2 or TRBV6-3, the J gene TRBJ2-1; the match to TRBD2 covers 8 bases. This CDR3 region has 15 residues. Germline CDR1 is MNHEY and CDR2 is SVGEGT. V shed 4 bases and J 2 bases; nucleotides not matched to a gene: 4. CDR3 bases: TGTGCCAGCAGTTGGCTTAGCGGGGCCTACAATGAGCAGTTCTTC. It yields the protein CASSWLSGAYNEQFF.

This clone was observed a single time. This rearrangement joins TRBV30 to TRBJ1-2; D is unclear. V was clipped by 1 base and J by 8 bases, with 14 bases between them. This CDR3 contains 13 residues. CDR1 and CDR2 (germline): GTSNPN, SVGIG (reference sequence). CDR3 sequence reads: CAWSGPRTGGYTF. The CDR3 nucleotides are TGTGCCTGGAGTGGCCCCAGGACGGGAGGCTACACCTTC.

Comments on this clone: At the DNA level, this CDR3 is encoded by other sequences in the same sample as well. The chain combines TRBV30 with TRBJ1-5, with D possibly TRBD1 on 6 matching bases. The CDR3 has 12 amino acids. The germline V gene encodes CDR1 GTSNPN and CDR2 SVGIG (reference sequence). V lost 6 bases to trimming and J lost 5 bases, with 11 bases between them. The CDR3 bases are TGTGCCTGTCAACAGGGTCATCAGCCCCAGCATTTT. It yields the protein CACQQGHQPQHF. Full variable domain (outside the CDR3, taken from reference TRBV30 and TRBJ1-5): SQTIHQWPATLVQPVGSPLSLECTVEGTSNPNLYWYRQAAGRGLQLLFYSVGIGQISSEVPQNLSASRPQDRQFILSSKKLLLSDSGFYLCACQQGHQPQHFGDGTRLSIL.

This clone was counted only a few times. This chain connects TRBV25-1 to TRBJ1-1; D uncertain. V was cut by 4 bases and J by 11 bases, with 14 bases left in between. The CDR3 covers 12 residues. CDR1 is MGHDK and CDR2 is SYGVNS in the germline V gene. The DNA for the CDR3 is TGTGCCAGCAGTGGCACCTCCCGAAGGGCTTTCTTT. This sequence encodes CASSGTSRRAFF.

The V gene is TRBV5-5, the J gene TRBJ1-5; the match to TRBD1 covers 11 bases. The CDR3 loop spans 15 amino acids. Germline values: CDR1 SGHKS, CDR2 YYEKEE (reference sequence). J lost 7 bases, V lost 4 bases, and 7 bases had no gene match. This CDR3 is CASSTGQGAVQPQHF. CDR3 nucleotides: TGTGCCAGCAGCACCGGACAGGGGGCAGTACAGCCCCAGCATTTT.

In its sample, this clone was seen once. The V gene is TRBV12-3 or TRBV12-4, the J gene TRBJ2-5; D is unclear. The CDR3 is made up of 13 amino acids. V was cut by 2 bases and J by 2 bases, with 6 bases left in between. In DNA form, the CDR3 reads TGTGCCAGCAGTTTATGGGGTCAAGAGACCCAGTACTTC. Its translation: CASSLWGQETQYF.

CDR3 protein: CASSHRALKDENIQYF. CDR3 in DNA: TGTGCCAGCAGCCATCGGGCATTAAAGGACGAAAACATTCAGTACTTC. The rearrangement uses TRBV4-2 and TRBJ2-4; D is unclear. Germline V gene data show CDR1 as LGHNA and CDR2 as YNFKEQ. The CDR3 runs 16 residues. The V gene lost 3 bases and the J gene lost 5 bases, with 17 bases spanning the gap.

V and J are TRBV3-1 (or the pseudogene TRBV3-2) and TRBJ1-2; D is uncertain. The germline V gene encodes CDR1 LGHDT and CDR2 YNNKEL (reference sequence). This CDR3 is built from 14 residues. V was trimmed by 2 bases and J by 4 bases, leaving 11 bases between them. The DNA for the CDR3 is TGTGCCAGCAGCCAACAACTGACCGGCTATGGCTACACCTTC. This gives the protein CASSQQLTGYGYTF.

V gene TRBV6-5 combines with J gene TRBJ1-1; D may be TRBD1 (6 bases). Trimming took off 6 bases at V and 1 base at J, with 9 bases between the two ends. This CDR3 is 13 amino acids long. The germline V gene encodes CDR1 MNHEY and CDR2 SVGAGI. Written as DNA, the CDR3 is TGTGCCAGCAGCTCACAGGGGAACACTGAAGCTTTCTTT. This encodes CASSSQGNTEAFF.

V gene TRBV5-1 combines with J gene TRBJ1-2; TRBD1 aligns across 7 bases. The CDR3 has 13 amino acids. The V and J ends lost 0 bases and 7 bases, in that order; junction bases with no gene match: 3. Germline CDR1 SGHRS, CDR2 YFSETQ. The DNA for the CDR3 is TGCGCCAGCAGCTTGGAGGGGGCGGTTGGCTACACCTTC. Translation gives CASSLEGAVGYTF.

The chain carries TRBV4-3 and TRBJ2-3, with D perhaps TRBD1 (6 bases). The germline V gene has CDR1 LGHNA and CDR2 YSLEER. There are 14 residues in the CDR3. With 0 bases removed from V and 4 bases from J, the gap between germline ends came to 8 bases. This CDR3 reads CASSQEQGSDTQYF. CDR3 DNA sequence: TGCGCCAGCAGCCAAGAACAGGGTTCAGATACGCAGTATTTT.

V usage is TRBV18 and J usage is TRBJ1-1; 8 nucleotides match TRBD1. The V segment lost 10 bases and the J segment 2 bases; nucleotides outside the gene matches: 6. Germline values: CDR1 KGHSH, CDR2 LQKENI. The CDR3 consists of 13 residues. CDR3 region: CATRQGANTEAFF. Written as DNA, the CDR3 is TGTGCCACCCGTCAGGGGGCAAACACTGAAGCTTTCTTT.

The chain combines TRBV6-5 with TRBJ1-6; 10 nucleotides line up with TRBD1. Germline lookup yields CDR1 MNHEY and CDR2 SVGAGI. J was trimmed by 7 bases and V by 10 bases; bases with no gene match: 7. The CDR3 has 14 residues. The CDR3: CATRRGQGNSPLHF. Written as DNA, the CDR3 is TGTGCCACCAGACGGGGACAGGGGAATTCACCCCTCCACTTT.

The chain links TRBV19 to TRBJ1-6; no reliable D call. Trimming removed 7 bases at V and 0 bases at J, with 7 bases between. Germline loops: CDR1 LNHDA, CDR2 SQIVND (reference sequence). There are 14 residues in the CDR3. CDR3 sequence: CASKESSYNSPLHF. The CDR3 DNA is TGTGCCAGTAAGGAGAGCTCCTATAATTCACCCCTCCACTTT.